The source of this T cell receptor beta chain is a study of early stage breast cancer tumors. Trimming cost V 4 bases and J 1 base; bases outside gene matches: 11. This CDR3 is 19 amino acids long. Germline lookup yields CDR1 SGDLS and CDR2 YYNGEE. The assay was immunoSEQ multiplex PCR, and TCRdb's table has in-frame clones only and misses some. In the table there are roughly 56,000 clones, about 74% of which are singletons. The sequencing sample was made of blood. The chain employs TRBV9 and TRBJ2-1; 13 nucleotides align to TRBD2. The sequence was obtained from a person aged 30-39 years with breast cancer. In DNA form, the CDR3 reads TGTGCCAGCAGCTCTCGGACTAGCGGGAGCGGGACGTCCTACAATGAGCAGTTCTTC. It specifies CASSSRTSGSGTSYNEQFF.